These 9 T cell receptor beta chains came from one sample sequenced in a study of long-term antiretroviral therapy in people with HIV. Assay version v3.0 of immunoSEQ was used, and it was run at survey level. TCRdb keeps only in-frame clones here, not all; method: immunoSEQ multiplex PCR. The table records roughly 20,000 clones, around 85% of them present only once. The starting material was unsorted PBMCs, obtained about 4 years after starting antiretroviral therapy. Every receptor here comes from a man between 18 and 29 years old with HIV.

V and J are TRBV5-1 and TRBJ2-1; 8 nucleotides line up with TRBD2. The V gene end was trimmed by 1 base and the J gene end by 8 bases; junction bases not matched to a gene: 2. The CDR3 has 13 amino acids. The V gene's germline CDR1 is SGHRS and CDR2 YFSETQ. The DNA for the CDR3 is TGCGCCAGCAGCTTGTCGGGGGGGGATGAGCAGTTCTTC. This translates into CASSLSGGDEQFF.

The rearrangement uses TRBV30 and TRBJ2-6, with TRBD1 identical over 8 bases. Germline trimming cut 8 bases from V and 4 bases from J; bases unmatched to any gene: 7. The V gene's germline CDR1 is GTSNPN and CDR2 SVGIG (reference sequence). This CDR3 region has 14 residues. In DNA, the CDR3 is TGTGCCCTCCCGGACAGGGCCGGGGCCAACGTCCTGACTTTC. It codes for CALPDRAGANVLTF.

J is TRBJ2-6 and V is TRBV2; D gene unclear. Trimming took off 6 bases at V and 0 bases at J, with 6 bases between the two ends. The CDR3 has 14 amino acids. The germline V gene has CDR1 SNHLY and CDR2 FYNNEI. The CDR3 nucleotides are TGTGCCAGCAGCCAGAGCTCTGGGGCCAACGTCCTGACTTTC. Amino acids: CASSQSSGANVLTF.

This clone was picked up one time. V is TRBV5-4 and J is TRBJ1-3; no firm D call. This CDR3 has 18 amino acids. CDR1 and CDR2 (germline): SGHNT, YYREEE (reference sequence). V was pared by 2 bases and J by 0 bases, with 18 bases between. Here the CDR3 DNA reads TGTGCCAGCAGCTTAATGGAAAGAGTGAAGAGCTCTGGAAACACCATATATTTT. Translating gives CASSLMERVKSSGNTIYF.

The genes are TRBV5-1 and TRBJ2-7, with TRBD1 as a possible D gene (6 bases). Per the germline V gene, CDR1 is SGHRS and CDR2 is YFSETQ. The CDR3 consists of 14 residues. Deletions cut 3 bases from V and 8 bases from J, with 18 bases between. The CDR3 protein is CASSYDSNRAQQYF. The DNA for the CDR3 is TGCGCCAGCAGCTACGATTCGAACAGGGCCCAGCAGTACTTC.

The chain uses TRBV2 and TRBJ1-6; 7 positions agree with TRBD1. This CDR3 has 18 amino acids. Germline CDR1 is SNHLY and CDR2 is FYNNEI. V shed 3 bases and J 0 bases; nucleotides not matched to a gene: 8. CDR3 DNA sequence: TGTGCCAGCAGTGATCCTTTGAGGGACAGCTCCTATAATTCACCCCTCCACTTT. Residues: CASSDPLRDSSYNSPLHF.

This chain links TRBV28 with TRBJ2-3, with 9 bases aligning to TRBD1. V shed 6 bases, J shed 3 bases, and the junction held 4 bases outside the gene matches. Germline V lookup: CDR1 MDHEN, CDR2 SYDVKM. CDR3 length: 14 residues. CDR3 region: CASSRDRVTDTQYF. The CDR3 DNA sequence: TGTGCCAGCAGCCGGGACAGGGTTACAGATACGCAGTATTTT.

V usage is TRBV2 and J usage is TRBJ1-2; 8 nucleotides agree with TRBD1. J was trimmed by 7 bases and V by 0 bases; bases with no gene match: 4. The CDR3 extends over 14 amino acids. Germline V gene sequence: CDR1 SNHLY, CDR2 FYNNEI. The CDR3 DNA sequence: TGTGCCAGCAGTGAAGCTGCCAGGGGGCTTGGCTACACCTTC. Translation gives CASSEAARGLGYTF.

The chain carries TRBV6-1 and TRBJ2-7, with 8 bases identical to TRBD1. Unmatched junction bases numbered 10, after V lost 6 bases and J lost 3 bases. Per the germline V gene, CDR1 is MNHNS and CDR2 is SASEGT. This CDR3 contains 15 residues. The CDR3: CASRMPGQDDYEQYF. Written as DNA, the CDR3 is TGTGCCAGCAGGATGCCGGGACAGGACGACTACGAGCAGTACTTC.